The 26 T cell receptor beta chains reported below all come from one sample, sequenced in a study of early T cells in non-severe SARS-CoV-2 infection. Each CDR3 protein gets one entry after TCRdb re-called the 5' RACE reads with MiXCR. The table shows 81,000 or so distinct CDR3 sequences, with about 12% occurring only once. The source material was whole blood. All receptors come from an adult who was a healthcare worker with PCR-confirmed SARS-CoV-2 infection or an uninfected control (not recorded which).

This clonotype was seen only a few times. The chain employs TRBV2 and TRBJ2-3; 10 bases fit TRBD2. Trimming removed 5 bases from V and 8 bases from J; junction bases left unmatched: 13. The V gene's germline CDR1 is SNHLY and CDR2 FYNNEI. The CDR3 has 16 residues. The CDR3 sequence: CASSLFQLAGRVTQYF. CDR3 sequence (DNA): TGTGCCAGCAGTTTGTTTCAACTAGCGGGAAGAGTTACGCAGTATTTT.

The chain has TRBV3-1 and TRBJ2-1; 7 positions agree with TRBD2. The CDR3 has 14 amino acids. Per the germline V gene, CDR1 is LGHDT and CDR2 is YNNKEL (reference sequence). V shed 4 bases and J 10 bases; nucleotides not matched to a gene: 10. CDR3 protein: CASSPKPGGWEQFF. The CDR3 bases are TGTGCCAGCAGCCCCAAGCCGGGAGGATGGGAGCAGTTCTTC.

Written as DNA, the CDR3 is TGTGCCAGCAGCCAAGAGGTACTGGACACTGAAGCTTTCTTT. This encodes CASSQEVLDTEAFF. This chain joins TRBV3-1 and TRBJ1-1; D is uncertain. The germline V gene encodes CDR1 LGHDT and CDR2 YNNKEL (reference sequence). Trimming took off 0 bases at V and 3 bases at J, with 8 bases between the two ends. The CDR3 extends over 14 amino acids.

J is TRBJ1-5 and V is TRBV2; D unclear. Trimming removed 8 bases at V and 0 bases at J, with 11 bases between. The CDR3 is 14 residues long. The germline CDR1 and CDR2 sequences are SNHLY and FYNNEI. CDR3 loop: CASGSRDSNQPQHF. The CDR3 DNA is TGTGCCAGCGGCAGCAGAGATAGCAATCAGCCCCAGCATTTT. The complete variable domain, with remaining parts taken from reference TRBV2 and TRBJ1-5, reads EPEVTQTPSHQVTQMGQEVILRCVPISNHLYFYWYRQILGQKVEFLVSFYNNEISEKSEIFDDQFSVERPDGSNFTLKIRSTKLEDSAMYFCASGSRDSNQPQHFGDGTRLSIL.

This clonotype was counted ten times or more. The rearrangement uses TRBV9 and TRBJ1-6; maybe TRBD1 (5 bases). The CDR3 runs 14 residues. CDR1 and CDR2 (germline): SGDLS, YYNGEE. V lost 0 bases, J lost 8 bases, and 9 bases lay in between. The CDR3 coding sequence is TGTGCCAGCAGCGTAGGCCAGGGAGATTCACCCCTCCACTTT. Translated: CASSVGQGDSPLHF. Combining the CDR3 with reference TRBV9 and TRBJ1-6 gives the whole variable domain DSGVTQTPKHLITATGQRVTLRCSPRSGDLSVYWYQQSLDQGLQFLIQYYNGEERAKGNILERFSAQQFPDLHSELNLSSLELGDSALYFCASSVGQGDSPLHFGNGTRLTVT.

This clonotype was detected many times. This chain joins TRBV3-1 and TRBJ2-5, with D possibly being TRBD1 (6 bases). The CDR3 has 14 residues. V lost 1 base and J lost 7, with 13 bases in between. CDR1 LGHDT and CDR2 YNNKEL come from the germline V gene (reference sequence). The CDR3 here is CASSQATGLRTQYF. As DNA, the CDR3 is TGTGCCAGCAGCCAAGCTACAGGGTTAAGGACCCAGTACTTC.

The CDR3 loop is CASSASPNTQYF. The CDR3 region has the DNA TGTGCCAGCAGCGCTTCACCCAATACGCAGTATTTT. V usage is TRBV7-2 and J usage is TRBJ2-3; no clear D. From germline, CDR1 is SGHTA and CDR2 FQGNSA. The CDR3 runs to 12 residues. V shed 5 bases and J shed 7 bases, with 10 bases lying between them.

The CDR3 coding sequence is TGTGCCAGCAGATACCCGGGACTAGCGGGAAACAATGAGCAGTTCTTC. This encodes CASRYPGLAGNNEQFF. V is TRBV2 and J is TRBJ2-1, with TRBD2 matching 13 bases. The CDR3 sequence is 16 residues long. Per germline, CDR1 SNHLY and CDR2 FYNNEI. The junction had 7 bases not matched to a gene; V was cut back by 6 bases and J by 5 bases.

The chain uses TRBV2 and TRBJ2-1; TRBD2 aligns across 9 bases. This CDR3 comprises 13 residues. In germline, CDR1 is SNHLY, CDR2 FYNNEI. Trimming took 6 bases from V and 11 from J; bases not matched to a gene: 8. CDR3 sequence: CASSAEREAQQFF. The CDR3 region has the DNA TGTGCCAGCAGCGCTGAGCGGGAGGCCCAGCAGTTCTTC.

This clonotype occurred a few times. The chain recombines TRBV7-9 with TRBJ1-5; tentatively, D is TRBD1 (5 bases). There are 14 residues in the CDR3. V gave up 1 base and J gave up 4 bases, with 8 bases separating them. Germline loops: CDR1 SEHNR, CDR2 FQNEAQ (reference sequence). CDR3 loop: CASSLVGGNQPQHF. CDR3 coding DNA: TGTGCCAGCAGCTTAGTTGGGGGAAATCAGCCCCAGCATTTT.

This clonotype was picked up many times. The genes are TRBV5-1 and TRBJ2-3; D perhaps matches TRBD2 (6 bases). Germline CDR1 reads SGHRS; CDR2 reads YFSETQ. The V gene lost 5 bases and the J gene lost 5 bases, with 12 bases spanning the gap. The CDR3 covers 13 residues. The CDR3: CASSRRREDTQYF. The CDR3 nucleotides are TGCGCCAGCAGTCGACGGAGGGAAGATACGCAGTATTTT.

The sample holds many counts of this clonotype. The chain combines TRBV9 with TRBJ1-2; a possible D gene is TRBD1 (5 bases). The germline CDR1 and CDR2 sequences are SGDLS and YYNGEE. This CDR3 is built from 13 residues. V was trimmed by 4 bases and J by 2 bases, leaving 9 bases between them. CDR3 region: CASSRDSNYGYTF. CDR3 DNA sequence: TGTGCCAGCAGCCGGGACTCAAACTATGGCTACACCTTC.

The chain joins TRBV27 to TRBJ2-7; maybe TRBD1 (5 bases). There are 16 residues in the CDR3. V gave up 2 bases and J gave up 0 bases, with 14 bases separating them. Germline loops: CDR1 MNHEY, CDR2 SMNVEV (reference sequence). This CDR3 is CASSLGAGALSYEQYF. CDR3 DNA sequence: TGTGCCAGCAGTTTAGGGGCAGGTGCCCTCTCCTACGAGCAGTACTTC.

Here the CDR3 DNA reads TGTGCCAGCAGCGGGGACAGGGGAGATACGCAGTATTTT. Encoded protein: CASSGDRGDTQYF. This chain links TRBV7-8 with TRBJ2-3; 10 bases line up with TRBD1. V lost 5 bases, J lost 5 bases, and 1 base stayed unmatched. The V gene's germline CDR1 is SGHVS and CDR2 FQNEAQ. The CDR3 has 13 amino acids.

The chain has TRBV6-4 and TRBJ2-1, with D perhaps given as TRBD1 or TRBD2 (5 bases each). The length of the CDR3 is 15 residues. Trimming shortened V by 6 bases and J by 4 bases, and 16 bases separated the two germline ends. Germline loops: CDR1 MRHNA, CDR2 SNTAGT. CDR3 coding DNA: TGTGCCAGCAGCCCAACGGGGCAGGGATACAATGAGCAGTTCTTC. Residues: CASSPTGQGYNEQFF.

At least ten counts were recorded for this clonotype. This rearrangement joins TRBV28 to TRBJ1-5, with D hard to call. The V end lost 2 bases, the J end lost 3 bases, and 8 bases lay between the germline ends. The CDR3 is 14 residues long. CDR1 and CDR2 (germline): MDHEN, SYDVKM. CDR3 nucleotide sequence: TGTGCCAGCAGTTTACAGGACTACAATCAGCCCCAGCATTTT. Protein sequence: CASSLQDYNQPQHF.

V is TRBV12-1 and J is TRBJ2-5; TRBD1 is taken as the D call from the table, unchecked against the DNA. TRBV12-1 is deemed a pseudogene. The CDR3 consists of 13 residues. The CDR3 nucleotides read TGTGCCAGCAGCCCCACAGGGGAAGAGACCCAGTACTTC. Translating it yields CASSPTGEETQYF.

The chain uses TRBV11-2 and TRBJ2-2, with D hard to call. Germline V gene lookup returns CDR1 SGHAT and CDR2 FQNNGV. Trimming left V 6 bases short and J 1 base short, with 9 bases between. The CDR3 covers 14 residues. CDR3 DNA sequence: TGTGCCAGCAGTCCGCTAGTGAACACCGGGGAGCTGTTTTTT. It is translated as CASSPLVNTGELFF.

This chain uses TRBV20-1 with TRBJ1-1; tentatively, D is TRBD1 (5 bases). CDR3 length: 15 residues. The V gene lost 5 bases and the J gene lost 5 bases, with 21 bases spanning the gap. Per germline, CDR1 DFQATT and CDR2 SNEGSKA (reference sequence). The chain's CDR3 is CSAPGKQIAETEAFF. DNA for the CDR3: TGCAGTGCTCCAGGGAAACAGATCGCGGAAACTGAAGCTTTCTTT.

This clonotype came up many times. A junction boundary mismatches the germline segment, possibly from a read error. The rearrangement uses TRBV18 and TRBJ2-2; the match to TRBD1 covers 9 bases. Germline values: CDR1 KGHSH, CDR2 LQKENI. CDR3 length: 15 residues. The DNA for the CDR3 is TGTGCCAGCTCGCCACAGGGGGCAACGACCGGGGAGCTGTTTTTT. Its translation is CASSPQGATTGELFF.

This clonotype was seen a few times. The chain uses TRBV20-1 and TRBJ2-3, with D possibly TRBD2 on 6 matching bases. The V end lost 3 bases, the J end lost 3 bases, and 13 bases lay between the germline ends. The CDR3 extends over 14 amino acids. CDR1 is DFQATT, CDR2 SNEGSKA, per germline (reference sequence). CDR3 residues: CSASRDSGTDTQYF. The CDR3 DNA is TGCAGTGCTAGTCGGGATAGCGGTACAGATACGCAGTATTTT.

This clonotype was found a few times. V is TRBV29-1 and J is TRBJ1-1; no firm D call. CDR1 is SQVTM and CDR2 is ANQGSEA in the germline V gene. CDR3 size: 14 residues. Trimming took 7 bases from V and 4 from J, leaving 19 bases between them. In nucleotides, the CDR3 is TGCAGCGACGCCGGTGGAGAGACCGCCACTGAAGCTTTCTTT. As protein: CSDAGGETATEAFF.

This clonotype turned up a few times. The chain carries TRBV6-2 or TRBV6-3 and TRBJ2-1, with 11 bases lining up with TRBD1. Germline CDR1 and CDR2: MNHEY and SVGEGT. The CDR3 runs to 17 residues. Trimming took 1 base from V and 0 from J; bases not matched to a gene: 2. CDR3 sequence reads: CASSYWGQGVSYNEQFF. DNA of the CDR3: TGTGCCAGCAGTTACTGGGGACAGGGGGTCTCCTACAATGAGCAGTTCTTC.

This clonotype showed up many times. V gene TRBV7-2 combines with J gene TRBJ2-3; D unclear. CDR1 and CDR2 from the germline V gene are SGHTA and FQGNSA. Trimming removed 2 bases at V and 0 bases at J, with 6 bases between. This CDR3 has 14 residues. The CDR3 protein is CASSLFSSTDTQYF. CDR3 sequence (DNA): TGTGCCAGCAGCTTATTCTCTAGCACAGATACGCAGTATTTT. Looking up the rest from reference TRBV7-2 and TRBJ2-3 gives the full variable domain: GAGVSQSPSNKVTEKGKDVELRCDPISGHTALYWYRQSLGQGLEFLIYFQGNSAPDKSGLPSDRFSAERTGGSVSTLTIQRTQQEDSAVYLCASSLFSSTDTQYFGPGTRLTVL.

The chain employs TRBV5-1 and TRBJ1-4, with no clear D. V lost 4 bases, J lost 5 bases, and 15 bases lay in between. Germline CDR1 SGHRS, CDR2 YFSETQ. The CDR3 sequence is 15 residues long. The DNA of the CDR3 is TGCGCCAGCAGCCGCGCCCTGGACTCAAATGAAAAACTGTTTTTT. This encodes CASSRALDSNEKLFF.

This clonotype was observed many times. The chain is built from TRBV27 and TRBJ1-2; no clear D gene. CDR1 MNHEY and CDR2 SMNVEV come from the germline V gene (reference sequence). This CDR3 contains 9 residues. V was cut by 7 bases and J by 8 bases, with 5 bases left in between. The CDR3 bases are TGTGCCAGCATTATCGGCTACACCTTC. It specifies CASIIGYTF.